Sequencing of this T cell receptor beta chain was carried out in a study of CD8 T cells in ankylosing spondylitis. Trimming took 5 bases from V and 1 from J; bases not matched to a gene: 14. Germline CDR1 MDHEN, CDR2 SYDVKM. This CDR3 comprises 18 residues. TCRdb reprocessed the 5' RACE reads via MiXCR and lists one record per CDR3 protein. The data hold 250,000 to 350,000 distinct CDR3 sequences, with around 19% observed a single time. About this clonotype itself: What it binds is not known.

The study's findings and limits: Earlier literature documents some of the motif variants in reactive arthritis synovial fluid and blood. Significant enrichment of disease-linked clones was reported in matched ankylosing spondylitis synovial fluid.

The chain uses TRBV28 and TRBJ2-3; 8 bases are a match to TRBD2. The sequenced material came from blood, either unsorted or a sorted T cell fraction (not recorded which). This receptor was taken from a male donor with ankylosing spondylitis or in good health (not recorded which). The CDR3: CASSPWAGGRTGTDTQYF. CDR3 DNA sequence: TGTGCCAGCAGTCCATGGGCGGGGGGCCGTACAGGCACAGATACGCAGTATTTT.